The T cell receptor (beta chain) under discussion was sequenced for a study of early T cells in non-severe SARS-CoV-2 infection. For the study at large: The input, bulk RNA from unsorted whole blood, was sequenced, and chains were unpaired.

The ends were cut back, 1 base at V and 4 bases at J, with 14 bases in the middle. The germline V gene encodes CDR1 SGHTA and CDR2 FQGNSA. This CDR3 has 15 residues. Study-level findings and limits: Anti-spike CD8 responses were favored by VDJdb matching, which missed private and CD4 specificities.

Individually, cDNA molecules had unique molecular identifiers attached to them. From the 5' RACE reads, TCRdb called clonotypes with MiXCR, one entry per CDR3 protein. The data hold about 30,000 distinct CDR3 sequences, with over 6.5% observed a single time. Details on this clonotype: Its target is not known.

V is TRBV7-2 and J is TRBJ2-7; D is perhaps TRBD1 or TRBD2 (7 bases each). The TCR was taken from an adult who was a healthcare worker with PCR-confirmed SARS-CoV-2 infection or an uninfected control (not recorded which). Sequenced input: whole blood. The CDR3 spells CASSLVPGGQYEQYF. CDR3 DNA: TGTGCCAGCAGCTTAGTCCCGGGGGGACAGTACGAGCAGTACTTC.